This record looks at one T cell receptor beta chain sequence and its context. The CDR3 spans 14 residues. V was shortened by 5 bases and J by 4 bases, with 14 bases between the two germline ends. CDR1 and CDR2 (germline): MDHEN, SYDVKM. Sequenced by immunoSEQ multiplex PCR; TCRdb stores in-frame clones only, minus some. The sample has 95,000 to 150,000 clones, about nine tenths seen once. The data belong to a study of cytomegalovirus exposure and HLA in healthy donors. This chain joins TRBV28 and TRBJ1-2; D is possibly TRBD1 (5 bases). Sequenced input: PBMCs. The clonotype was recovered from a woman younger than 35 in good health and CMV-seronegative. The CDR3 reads CASSPPDGAYGYTF. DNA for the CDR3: TGTGCCAGCAGTCCGCCGGATGGGGCCTATGGCTACACCTTC.